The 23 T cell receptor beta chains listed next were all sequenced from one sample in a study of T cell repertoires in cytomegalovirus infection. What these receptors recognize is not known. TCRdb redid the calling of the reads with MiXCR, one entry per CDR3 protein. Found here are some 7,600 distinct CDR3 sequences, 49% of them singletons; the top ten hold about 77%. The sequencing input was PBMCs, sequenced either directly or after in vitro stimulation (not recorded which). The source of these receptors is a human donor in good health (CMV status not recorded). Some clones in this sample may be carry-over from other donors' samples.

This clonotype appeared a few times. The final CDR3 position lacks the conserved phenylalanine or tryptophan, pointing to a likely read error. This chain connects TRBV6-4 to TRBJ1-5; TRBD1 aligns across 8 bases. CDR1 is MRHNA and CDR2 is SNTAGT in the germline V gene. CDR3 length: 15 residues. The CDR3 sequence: CATGLRQGTNQHQHC. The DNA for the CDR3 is TGTGCCACAGGCCTCCGACAGGGGACAAATCAGCACCAGCATTGT.

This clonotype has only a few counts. The CDR3 DNA is TGTGCCAGCAGTTATCGCGGCATCTACTATGGCTACACCTTC. Amino acids: CASSYRGIYYGYTF. The chain carries TRBV6-8 and TRBJ1-2; D ambiguous. The CDR3 runs to 14 residues. The V end lost 3 bases, the J end lost 3 bases, and 11 bases lay between the germline ends. The germline V gene has CDR1 MNHGY and CDR2 SAAAGT.

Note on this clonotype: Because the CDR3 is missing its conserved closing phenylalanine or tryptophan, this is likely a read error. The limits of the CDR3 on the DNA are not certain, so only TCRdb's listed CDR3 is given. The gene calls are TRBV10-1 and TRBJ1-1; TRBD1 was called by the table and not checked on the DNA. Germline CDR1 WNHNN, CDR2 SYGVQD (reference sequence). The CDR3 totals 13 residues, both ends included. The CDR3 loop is CASSESGQPRRGL.

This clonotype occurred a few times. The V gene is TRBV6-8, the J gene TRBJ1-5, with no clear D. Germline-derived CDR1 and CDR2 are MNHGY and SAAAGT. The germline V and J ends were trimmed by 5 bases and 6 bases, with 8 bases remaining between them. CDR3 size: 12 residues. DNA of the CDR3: TGTGCCAGCAGTGGGGTGGTTCAGCCCCAGCATTTT. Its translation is CASSGVVQPQHF.

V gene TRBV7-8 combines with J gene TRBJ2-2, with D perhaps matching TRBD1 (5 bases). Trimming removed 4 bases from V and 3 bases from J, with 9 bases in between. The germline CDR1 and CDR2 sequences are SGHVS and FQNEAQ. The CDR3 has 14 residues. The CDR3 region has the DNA TGTGCCAGCAGCTCCCGACAGCACACCGGGGAGCTGTTTTTT. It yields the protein CASSSRQHTGELFF.

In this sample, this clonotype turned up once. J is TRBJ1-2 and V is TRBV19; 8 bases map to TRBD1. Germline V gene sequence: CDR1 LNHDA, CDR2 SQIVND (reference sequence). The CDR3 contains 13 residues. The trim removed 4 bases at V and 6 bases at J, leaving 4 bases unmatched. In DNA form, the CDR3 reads TGTGCCAGTAGTAAACAGGGGGTGGATGGCTACACCTTC. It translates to CASSKQGVDGYTF.

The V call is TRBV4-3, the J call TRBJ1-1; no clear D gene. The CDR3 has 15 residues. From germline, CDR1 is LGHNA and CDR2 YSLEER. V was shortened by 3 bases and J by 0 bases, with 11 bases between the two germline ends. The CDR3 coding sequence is TGCGCCAGCAGCCACCGGGTCTCGATGAACACTGAAGCTTTCTTT. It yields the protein CASSHRVSMNTEAFF.

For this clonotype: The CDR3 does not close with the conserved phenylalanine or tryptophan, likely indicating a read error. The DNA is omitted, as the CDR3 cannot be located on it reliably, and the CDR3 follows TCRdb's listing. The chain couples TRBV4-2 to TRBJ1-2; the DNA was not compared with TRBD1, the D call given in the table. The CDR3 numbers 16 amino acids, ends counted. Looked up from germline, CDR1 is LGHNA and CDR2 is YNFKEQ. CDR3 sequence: CASSQGSGQGHSGYHC.

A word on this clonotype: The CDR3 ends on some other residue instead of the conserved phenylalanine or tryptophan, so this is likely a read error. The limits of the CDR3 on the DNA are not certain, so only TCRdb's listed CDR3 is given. CDR3 region: CSTKRKETYNEQFG. The rearrangement uses TRBV20-1 and TRBJ2-1. Termini included, the CDR3 measures 14 amino acids. Germline CDR1 is DFQATT and CDR2 is SNEGSKA (reference sequence).

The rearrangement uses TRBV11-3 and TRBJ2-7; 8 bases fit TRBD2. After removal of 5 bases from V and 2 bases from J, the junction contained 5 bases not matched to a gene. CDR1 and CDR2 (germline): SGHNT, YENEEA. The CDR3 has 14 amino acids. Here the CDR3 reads CASSPTSGTYEQYF. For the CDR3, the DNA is TGTGCCAGCAGCCCCACTAGCGGCACCTACGAGCAGTACTTC.

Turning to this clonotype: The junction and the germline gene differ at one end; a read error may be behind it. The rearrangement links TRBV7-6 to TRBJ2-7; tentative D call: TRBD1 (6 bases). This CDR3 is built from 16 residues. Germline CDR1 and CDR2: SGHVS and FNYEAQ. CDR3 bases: TGTGCCAGCATCTTAGGACCCCAGGGGATCTCCTACGAGCCGTACTTC. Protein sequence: CASILGPQGISYEPYF.

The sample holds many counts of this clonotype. The CDR3 here is CASSRGDSYTGELFF. In DNA form, the CDR3 reads TGCGCCAGCAGCCGTGGTGACAGCTACACCGGGGAGCTGTTTTTT. The chain uses TRBV5-1 and TRBJ2-2; weak D call: TRBD1 (5 bases). Germline assignment: CDR1 SGHRS and CDR2 YFSETQ. This CDR3 contains 15 residues. Trimming left V 4 bases short and J 3 bases short, with 13 bases between. The variable domain in full, with the rest retrieved from reference TRBV5-1 and TRBJ2-2, is KAGVTQTPRYLIKTRGQQVTLSCSPISGHRSVSWYQQTPGQGLQFLFEYFSETQRNKGNFPGRFSGRQFSNSRSEMNVSTLELGDSALYLCASSRGDSYTGELFFGEGSRLTVL.

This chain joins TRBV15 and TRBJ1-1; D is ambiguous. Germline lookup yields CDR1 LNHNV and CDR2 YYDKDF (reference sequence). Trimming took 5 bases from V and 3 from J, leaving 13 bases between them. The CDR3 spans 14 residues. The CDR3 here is CATSGLRWDTEAFF. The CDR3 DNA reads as TGTGCCACCAGCGGCCTAAGGTGGGACACTGAAGCTTTCTTT.

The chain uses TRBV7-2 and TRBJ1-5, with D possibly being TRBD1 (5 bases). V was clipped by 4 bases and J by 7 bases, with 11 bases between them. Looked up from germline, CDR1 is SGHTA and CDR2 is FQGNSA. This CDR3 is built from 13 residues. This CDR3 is CASSSGGIQPQHF. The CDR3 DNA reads TGTGCCAGCAGCTCGGGGGGAATCCAGCCCCAGCATTTT.

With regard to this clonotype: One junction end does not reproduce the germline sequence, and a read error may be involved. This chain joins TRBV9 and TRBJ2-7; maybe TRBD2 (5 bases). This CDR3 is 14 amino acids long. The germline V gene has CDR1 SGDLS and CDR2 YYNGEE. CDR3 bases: TGTGCCAGCAGCACTGGACTTGGCCTCTACGAGCAGTCCTTC. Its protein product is CASSTGLGLYEQSF.

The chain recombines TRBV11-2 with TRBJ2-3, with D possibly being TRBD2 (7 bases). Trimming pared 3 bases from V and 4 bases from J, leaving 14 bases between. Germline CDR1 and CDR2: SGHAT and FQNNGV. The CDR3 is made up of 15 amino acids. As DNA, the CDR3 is TGTGCCAGCAGCTTTTGGGGGGGGGCGCCAGATACGCAGTATTTT. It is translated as CASSFWGGAPDTQYF.

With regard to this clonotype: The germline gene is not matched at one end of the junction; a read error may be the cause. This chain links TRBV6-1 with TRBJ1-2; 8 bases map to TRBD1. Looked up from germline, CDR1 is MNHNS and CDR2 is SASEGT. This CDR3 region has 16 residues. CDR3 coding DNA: TGTGCCAGCAGTCTGGACAGGGCGACGTCGCACTATGTATACATCTTC. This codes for CASSLDRATSHYVYIF.

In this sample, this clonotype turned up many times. The CDR3 spells CASSARQGLRGYTF. As DNA, the CDR3 is TGTGCCAGCAGTGCCCGACAGGGCCTCCGGGGCTACACCTTC. This sequence joins TRBV25-1 and TRBJ1-2; 7 bases align to TRBD1. The CDR3 length is 14 residues. J was trimmed by 8 bases and V by 4 bases; bases with no gene match: 10. Germline CDR1 and CDR2: MGHDK and SYGVNS.

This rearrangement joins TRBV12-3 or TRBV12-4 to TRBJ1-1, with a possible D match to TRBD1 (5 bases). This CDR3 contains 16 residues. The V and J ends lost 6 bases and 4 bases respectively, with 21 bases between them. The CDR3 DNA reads TGTGCCAGCAGCCTCAGGGTTTCCAAACACATCACTGAAGCTTTCTTT. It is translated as CASSLRVSKHITEAFF.

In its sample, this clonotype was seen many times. CDR3 protein: CASSLEGGGWMNTEAFF. In DNA form, the CDR3 reads TGCGCCAGCAGCTTGGAAGGGGGCGGTTGGATGAACACTGAAGCTTTCTTT. The V call is TRBV5-1, the J call TRBJ1-1, with 7 positions matching TRBD1. Germline CDR1 reads SGHRS; CDR2 reads YFSETQ. This CDR3 has 17 amino acids. The V segment lost 0 bases and the J segment 0 bases; nucleotides outside the gene matches: 8.

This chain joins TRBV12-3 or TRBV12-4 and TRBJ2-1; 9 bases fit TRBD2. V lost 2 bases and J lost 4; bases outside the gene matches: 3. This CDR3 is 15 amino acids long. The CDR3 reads CASSLRAGGYNEQFF. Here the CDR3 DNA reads TGTGCCAGCAGTTTACGAGCGGGAGGTTACAATGAGCAGTTCTTC.

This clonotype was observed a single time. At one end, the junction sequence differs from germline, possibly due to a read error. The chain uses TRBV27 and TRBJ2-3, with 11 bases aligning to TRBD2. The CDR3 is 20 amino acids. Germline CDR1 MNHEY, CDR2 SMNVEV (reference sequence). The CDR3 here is CASSLSRVLAGGLSTDTKYF. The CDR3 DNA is TGTGCCAGCAGTCTATCTCGTGTCCTAGCGGGAGGCCTTAGCACAGATACGAAGTATTTT.

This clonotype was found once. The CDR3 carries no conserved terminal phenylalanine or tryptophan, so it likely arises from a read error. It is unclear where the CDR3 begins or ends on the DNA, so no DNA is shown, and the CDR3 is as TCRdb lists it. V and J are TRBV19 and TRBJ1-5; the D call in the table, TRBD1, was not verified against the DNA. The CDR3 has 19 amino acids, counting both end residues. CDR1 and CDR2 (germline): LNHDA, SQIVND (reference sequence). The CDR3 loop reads CASSSIYNGTGEDNQPPHC.